This T cell receptor (beta chain) emerged from a study of cytomegalovirus exposure and HLA in healthy donors. General study findings and limits: In most subjects, TCR beta sequences reportedly gave accurate predictions of HLA-A and HLA-B alleles. HLA allele associations emerged for roughly 17,000 TCR beta sequences in a later analysis, at 0.05 false discovery rate. Because they were indistinguishable, some V segments, including TRBV6-2 and TRBV6-3, were excluded.

With V trimmed by 6 bases and J by 4 bases, 5 bases remained unmatched. CDR1 MNHEY and CDR2 SVGAGI come from the germline V gene. The CDR3 runs 14 residues. Worth noting for this clone: Its cognate antigen is unknown.

Both 60 Vbeta primers and 13 Jbeta primers went into the PCR. Assay: immunoSEQ multiplex PCR; the TCRdb copy retains only in-frame clones and omits some. The sample lists 120,000 or so clones; 60% to 85% were seen once. This sequence originates from a female donor in good health and CMV-seronegative. This rearrangement joins TRBV6-5 to TRBJ2-1, with 8 nucleotides matching TRBD1. Sequenced input: PBMCs. The CDR3 reads CASSPRTGYNEQFF. CDR3 sequence (DNA): TGTGCCAGCAGCCCACGGACAGGGTACAATGAGCAGTTCTTC.